The next 7 T cell receptor beta chains were all read from a single sample in a study of blood T cell repertoires in COVID-19. Sequencing was performed with immunoSEQ multiplex PCR; in TCRdb, only in-frame clones are kept and a portion is missing. The top ten hold 5.5% to 8.5% of the sample, which has several thousand clones, approximately 86% seen once. Source material: peripheral blood. These TCRs come from a woman aged 50 to 65 with active or convalescent COVID-19.

The chain recombines TRBV4-1 with TRBJ1-2; 9 positions match TRBD1. Germline CDR1 is MGHRA and CDR2 is YSYEKL. Trimming at V came to 1 base and at J to 3 bases, leaving 3 bases not matched to a gene. This CDR3 comprises 15 residues. The CDR3 DNA follows: TGCGCCAGCAGCCAAGGACAGGGGGGCTACTATGGCTACACCTTC. Translation gives CASSQGQGGYYGYTF.

The V and J genes are TRBV28 and TRBJ1-6; D call uncertain. CDR3 length: 14 residues. Germline V gene sequence: CDR1 MDHEN, CDR2 SYDVKM. Between the trimmed V and J ends, which lost 4 bases and 3 bases, there was a span of 7 bases. CDR3 coding DNA: TGTGCCAGCAGTTCTGGCGGCTATAATTCACCCCTCCACTTT. Amino acid sequence: CASSSGGYNSPLHF.

This clone was observed a few times. The chain employs TRBV5-4 and TRBJ1-3; the D gene is possibly TRBD1 (6 bases). The germline V gene has CDR1 SGHNT and CDR2 YYREEE (reference sequence). With 1 base removed from V and 0 bases from J, the gap between germline ends came to 14 bases. The CDR3 has 17 residues. For the CDR3, the DNA is TGTGCCAGCAGCTTGTGGGGGGGCATTAGCTCTGGAAACACCATATATTTT. This translates into CASSLWGGISSGNTIYF.

The genes are TRBV6-5 and TRBJ2-5; D may be TRBD2 (5 bases). V lost 8 bases and J 5 bases, leaving 9 bases between the germline ends. Germline loops: CDR1 MNHEY, CDR2 SVGAGI. The CDR3 is 11 residues long. The CDR3 nucleotides read TGTGCCAGCCTAGGAGGCGAGACCCAGTACTTC. Its protein is CASLGGETQYF.

The rearrangement joins TRBV12-3 or TRBV12-4 to TRBJ1-2; tentative D call: TRBD1 (5 bases). The CDR3 consists of 11 residues. Trimming left V 5 bases short and J 7 bases short, with 8 bases between. Here the CDR3 DNA reads TGTGCCAGCAGTCAGGGTCCTGGCTACACCTTC. Protein: CASSQGPGYTF.

V usage is TRBV5-1 and J usage is TRBJ2-1; 12 bases match TRBD2. The CDR3 covers 15 residues. The V segment lost 2 bases and the J segment 8 bases; nucleotides outside the gene matches: 5. CDR1 and CDR2 (germline): SGHRS, YFSETQ. CDR3 sequence reads: CASSFLASGGDEQFF. The CDR3 DNA reads TGCGCCAGCAGCTTCTTGGCTAGCGGGGGGGATGAGCAGTTCTTC.

The V and J genes are TRBV28 and TRBJ1-1, with D possibly being TRBD1 (6 bases). Germline V lookup: CDR1 MDHEN, CDR2 SYDVKM. With 7 bases removed from V and 2 bases from J, the gap between germline ends came to 14 bases. This CDR3 region has 14 residues. The CDR3 DNA sequence: TGTGCCAGCACCTCAACAGGGCCCAACACTGAAGCTTTCTTT. This encodes CASTSTGPNTEAFF.